What follows are 15 T cell receptor beta chains derived from one specimen sequenced in a study of OX40 agonist ivuxolimab in advanced cancers. Data came from immunoSEQ multiplex PCR; TCRdb stores just in-frame clones and leaves some out. The sample contains over 30,000 clones, roughly four fifths of which appear only once. The source material was CD4+ or CD8+ T cells sorted from blood, sampled in a trial of the OX40 agonist ivuxolimab. These TCRs come from an adult with an advanced solid tumor such as melanoma, head and neck, liver or kidney cancer.

The gene calls are TRBV10-2 and TRBJ1-5, with TRBD1 as a possible D gene (6 bases). V was trimmed by 3 bases and J by 6 bases, leaving 9 bases between them. This CDR3 region has 13 residues. Germline CDR1 WSHSY, CDR2 SAAADI. The CDR3 reads CASSDRGGQPQHF. In DNA, the CDR3 is TGCGCCAGCAGTGACAGGGGTGGTCAGCCCCAGCATTTT.

J is TRBJ2-1 and V is TRBV9; tentative D call: TRBD1 (6 bases). Germline values: CDR1 SGDLS, CDR2 YYNGEE. The CDR3 sequence is 15 residues long. V was shortened by 0 bases and J by 4 bases, with 11 bases between the two germline ends. CDR3 bases: TGTGCCAGCAGCGTAGGGGCAGGGGTATACAATGAGCAGTTCTTC. Translating gives CASSVGAGVYNEQFF. The full variable domain, completed using reference TRBV9 and TRBJ2-1, is DSGVTQTPKHLITATGQRVTLRCSPRSGDLSVYWYQQSLDQGLQFLIQYYNGEERAKGNILERFSAQQFPDLHSELNLSSLELGDSALYFCASSVGAGVYNEQFFGPGTRLTVL.

CDR3 loop: CAWSSLSEGTQHF. DNA for the CDR3: TGTGCCTGGAGTAGCTTATCCGAGGGGACCCAGCATTTT. The chain carries TRBV30 and TRBJ1-5, with D maybe TRBD1 (5 bases). Trimming left V 2 bases short and J 11 bases short, with 16 bases between. Germline assignment: CDR1 GTSNPN and CDR2 SVGIG (reference sequence). CDR3 length: 13 amino acids.

The table lists this clone with a few counts. The CDR3 bases are TGTGCCAGCAGTTACGGGATGGTGGGTCAGCCCCAGCATTTT. Amino acids: CASSYGMVGQPQHF. The chain combines TRBV6-5 with TRBJ1-5, with D unclear. The ends were cut back, 2 bases at V and 6 bases at J, with 11 bases in the middle. Germline lookup yields CDR1 MNHEY and CDR2 SVGAGI. There are 14 residues in the CDR3.

This clone was detected only a few times. The rearrangement links TRBV9 to TRBJ2-1, with 9 bases matching TRBD2. The CDR3 consists of 15 residues. Germline V gene data show CDR1 as SGDLS and CDR2 as YYNGEE. Unmatched junction bases numbered 4, after V lost 4 bases and J lost 2 bases. The CDR3 nucleotides are TGTGCCAGCAGCTCGCGGGGGGGCCCCTACAATGAGCAGTTCTTC. As protein: CASSSRGGPYNEQFF.

This sequence joins TRBV29-1 and TRBJ1-4, with TRBD1 identical over 11 bases. Germline V gene data show CDR1 as SQVTM and CDR2 as ANQGSEA. The junction had 7 bases not matched to a gene; V was cut back by 7 bases and J by 3 bases. The CDR3 extends over 15 amino acids. The CDR3 bases are TGCAGCGCCAGGACAGGGGGCAGTGCTAATGAAAAACTGTTTTTT. Encoded protein: CSARTGGSANEKLFF.

This clone was seen more than once but under ten times. This sequence joins TRBV30 and TRBJ1-1; 9 positions match TRBD1. Trimming removed 0 bases from V and 3 bases from J; junction bases left unmatched: 5. The CDR3 contains 15 residues. The V gene's germline CDR1 is GTSNPN and CDR2 SVGIG (reference sequence). This chain's CDR3 is CAWSVRTGVYTEAFF. CDR3 nucleotides: TGTGCCTGGAGTGTCAGGACAGGGGTTTACACTGAAGCTTTCTTT.

Regarding this clone: Compared with germline, one end of the junction differs, possibly owing to a read error. V is TRBV15 and J is TRBJ1-2; D gene uncertain. The CDR3 is made up of 13 amino acids. The germline gives CDR1 LNHNV, CDR2 YYDKDF (reference sequence). The CDR3 protein is CATGSRANYGYTF. DNA for the CDR3: TGTGCCACCGGCAGTAGGGCCAACTATGGCTACACCTTC.

The table lists this clone with a count of one. The rearrangement links TRBV19 to TRBJ1-2; D not certain. Germline CDR1 reads LNHDA; CDR2 reads SQIVND (reference sequence). The CDR3 extends over 12 amino acids. V was pared by 4 bases and J by 8 bases, with 11 bases between. The CDR3 nucleotides are TGTGCCAGTAGTAGACCAGGTCCAGGCTACACCTTC. This codes for CASSRPGPGYTF. The variable domain in full, completed from reference TRBV19 and TRBJ1-2, reads DGGITQSPKYLFRKEGQNVTLSCEQNLNHDAMYWYRQDPGQGLRLIYYSQIVNDFQKGDIAEGYSVSREKKESFPLTVTSAQKNPTAFYLCASSRPGPGYTFGSGTRLTVV.

This clone was seen a handful of times. The rearrangement links TRBV6-5 to TRBJ1-5, with 9 bases aligning to TRBD1. V trimming: 5 bases; J trimming: 7 bases; junction bases outside the gene matches: 0. Germline assignment: CDR1 MNHEY and CDR2 SVGAGI. The CDR3 loop spans 12 amino acids. The CDR3 DNA is TGTGCCAGCAGTACAGGGGGCCAGCCCCAGCATTTT. Encoded protein: CASSTGGQPQHF.

This chain links TRBV18 with TRBJ2-5, with D possibly matching TRBD2 (6 bases). Per germline, CDR1 KGHSH and CDR2 LQKENI. Trimming took 3 bases from V and 1 from J, leaving 12 bases between them. The CDR3 has 15 amino acids. The CDR3 nucleotides are TGTGCCAGCTCACCCGGGGCCGGGAGCCAAGAGACCCAGTACTTC. Translation gives CASSPGAGSQETQYF.

The chain has TRBV5-4 and TRBJ2-1; 10 bases match TRBD2. CDR3 length equals 15 residues. The V gene end was trimmed by 2 bases and the J gene end by 5 bases; junction bases not matched to a gene: 4. Germline CDR1 is SGHNT and CDR2 is YYREEE (reference sequence). DNA for the CDR3: TGTGCCAGCAGCTTACAGCGGGAGGGCCACAATGAGCAGTTCTTC. Encoded protein: CASSLQREGHNEQFF.

This chain joins TRBV6-6 and TRBJ1-5; D is unclear. Germline loops: CDR1 MNHNY, CDR2 SVGAGI (reference sequence). The V and J ends lost 0 bases and 7 bases respectively, with 7 bases between them. The CDR3 length is 13 residues. CDR3 DNA: TGTGCCAGCAGTTACTCCATTTCCCAGCCCCAGCATTTT. Its translation: CASSYSISQPQHF.

V and J are TRBV5-6 and TRBJ1-2; D not certain. V was pared by 0 bases and J by 2 bases, with 5 bases between. The germline CDR1 and CDR2 sequences are SGHDT and YYEEEE. CDR3 length equals 13 residues. The chain's CDR3 is CASSLGRNYGYTF. CDR3 bases: TGTGCCAGCAGCTTGGGACGGAACTATGGCTACACCTTC.

J is TRBJ2-7 and V is TRBV14; tentatively, D is TRBD1 or TRBD2 (5 bases each). V lost 3 bases to trimming and J lost 0 bases, with 12 bases between them. The germline CDR1 and CDR2 sequences are SGHDN and FVKESK. The CDR3 is 15 amino acids. The CDR3, as DNA: TGTGCCAGCAGCCAGGACCGGGACGGCTCCTACGAGCAGTACTTC. Amino acids: CASSQDRDGSYEQYF.